This TCR beta chain is from a study of T cell repertoires in cytomegalovirus infection (dated by TCRdb to between 2018 and 2021). Looking at the study overall: Donor HLA type was relevant to the analysis, as public TCR beta signatures indicated carriage of CMV infection together with the matching HLA type. Beyond this particular receptor, the publication reports: The ex vivo response was dominated by HLA-C-restricted CMV-specific TCR beta clonotypes, and the single most frequent clonotype in two of eight donors was supplied by these HLA-C-restricted clonotypes. In both this cohort and an independent cohort of some 370 donors, the cumulative frequency of public TCR beta family members distinguished carriers of CMV infection plus the relevant HLA type.

The sequencing machine was an Illumina HiSeq 1500. Starting from the raw public reads, TCRdb applied fastp trimming at Q25, assembled clones with MiXCR and retained in-frame beta chains. Entries are consolidated by CDR3 protein sequence, retaining the most common genes and DNA. The sample table contains just over 300,000 distinct CDR3 sequences; only one count was recorded for roughly a sixth of them. Of the sample, about 12% falls within the top ten clones. In its sample, this clonotype was seen many times. Its target antigen remains unknown. Base qualities are not provided; no much larger clone lies one nucleotide away. This receptor was identified in a human donor in good health (CMV status not recorded). Some clones in this sample may be carry-over from other donors' samples. Sequences were obtained from PBMCs.

The DNA sequence is as follows: TGTGCCAGCACGACAGGGGGTAATGAAAAACTGTTTTTT. This translates into CASTTGGNEKLFF. The sequence joins TRBV7-2 to TRBJ1-4, with 9 bases matching TRBD1. The germline V gene encodes CDR1 SGHTA and CDR2 FQGNSA. The CDR3 spans 13 residues, from the cysteine through the phenylalanine. Just the 39-base CDR3 DNA is kept, in frame starting at base 1. V loses 7 bases at its end and J loses 4 bases; junction bases beyond the gene matches: 1. When the CDR3 is completed using the reference TRBV7-2 and TRBJ1-4 genes on either side, the full variable domain is GAGVSQSPSNKVTEKGKDVELRCDPISGHTALYWYRQSLGQGLEFLIYFQGNSAPDKSGLPSDRFSAERTGGSVSTLTIQRTQQEDSAVYLCASTTGGNEKLFFGSGTQLSVL.